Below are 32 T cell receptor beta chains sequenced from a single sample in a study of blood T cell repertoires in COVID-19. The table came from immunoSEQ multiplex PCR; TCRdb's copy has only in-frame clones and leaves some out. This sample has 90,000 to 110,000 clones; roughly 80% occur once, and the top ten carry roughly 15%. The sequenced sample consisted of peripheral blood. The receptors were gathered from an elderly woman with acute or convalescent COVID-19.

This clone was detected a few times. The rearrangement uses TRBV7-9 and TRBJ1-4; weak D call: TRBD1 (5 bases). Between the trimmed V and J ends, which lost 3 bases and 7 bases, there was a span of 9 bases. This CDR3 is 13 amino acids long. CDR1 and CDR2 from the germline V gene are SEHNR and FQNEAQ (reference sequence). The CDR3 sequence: CASSFRVGEKLFF. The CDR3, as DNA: TGTGCCAGCAGCTTCAGGGTTGGTGAAAAACTGTTTTTT.

In nucleotides, the CDR3 is TGTGCCAGCAGCTTGAAAGGACAGGGGGTAAACACCGGGGAGCTGTTTTTT. Its translation: CASSLKGQGVNTGELFF. The chain has TRBV5-5 and TRBJ2-2; 10 nucleotides line up with TRBD1. The CDR3 has 17 amino acids. Germline CDR1 SGHKS, CDR2 YYEKEE (reference sequence). Germline trimming cut 1 base from V and 2 bases from J; bases unmatched to any gene: 5.

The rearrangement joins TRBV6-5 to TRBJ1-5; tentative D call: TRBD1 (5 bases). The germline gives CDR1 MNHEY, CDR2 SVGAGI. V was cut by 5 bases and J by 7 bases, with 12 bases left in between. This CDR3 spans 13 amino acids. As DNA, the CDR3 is TGTGCCAGCAGTCTAGAGGCAGGGCAGCCCCAGCATTTT. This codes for CASSLEAGQPQHF.

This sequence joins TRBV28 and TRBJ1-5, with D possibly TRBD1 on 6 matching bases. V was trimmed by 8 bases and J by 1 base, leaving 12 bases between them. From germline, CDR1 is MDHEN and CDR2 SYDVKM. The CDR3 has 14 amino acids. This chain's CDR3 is CASSTGTSNQPQHF. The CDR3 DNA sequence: TGTGCCAGCTCGACAGGCACCAGCAATCAGCCCCAGCATTTT.

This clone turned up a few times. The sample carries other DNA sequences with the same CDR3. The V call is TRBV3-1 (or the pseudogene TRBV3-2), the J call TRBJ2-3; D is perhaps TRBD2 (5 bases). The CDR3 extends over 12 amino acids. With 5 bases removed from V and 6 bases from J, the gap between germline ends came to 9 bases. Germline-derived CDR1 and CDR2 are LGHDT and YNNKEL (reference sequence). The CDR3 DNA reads TGTGCCAGCAGCAGCCCGGGGGATACGCAGTATTTT. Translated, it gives CASSSPGDTQYF.

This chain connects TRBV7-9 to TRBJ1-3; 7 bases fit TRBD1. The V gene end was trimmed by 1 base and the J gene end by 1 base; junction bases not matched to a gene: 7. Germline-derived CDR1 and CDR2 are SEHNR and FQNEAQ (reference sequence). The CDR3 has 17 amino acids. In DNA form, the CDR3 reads TGTGCCAGCAGCTTAGGCGGGACAGTCTTTTCTGGAAACACCATATATTTT. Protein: CASSLGGTVFSGNTIYF.

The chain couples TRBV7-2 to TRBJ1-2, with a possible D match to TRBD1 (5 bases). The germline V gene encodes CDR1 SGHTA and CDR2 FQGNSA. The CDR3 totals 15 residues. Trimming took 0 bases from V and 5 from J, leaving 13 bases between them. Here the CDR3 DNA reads TGTGCCAGCAGCTTAGCGCAGGGTGTAGGGTATGGCTACACCTTC. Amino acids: CASSLAQGVGYGYTF. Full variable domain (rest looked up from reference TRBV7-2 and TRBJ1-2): GAGVSQSPSNKVTEKGKDVELRCDPISGHTALYWYRQSLGQGLEFLIYFQGNSAPDKSGLPSDRFSAERTGGSVSTLTIQRTQQEDSAVYLCASSLAQGVGYGYTFGSGTRLTVV.

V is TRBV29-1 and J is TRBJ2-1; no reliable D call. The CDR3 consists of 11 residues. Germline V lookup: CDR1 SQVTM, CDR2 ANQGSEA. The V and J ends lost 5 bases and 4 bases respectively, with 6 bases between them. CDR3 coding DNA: TGCAGCGTTACTGGTTACAATGAGCAGTTCTTC. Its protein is CSVTGYNEQFF.

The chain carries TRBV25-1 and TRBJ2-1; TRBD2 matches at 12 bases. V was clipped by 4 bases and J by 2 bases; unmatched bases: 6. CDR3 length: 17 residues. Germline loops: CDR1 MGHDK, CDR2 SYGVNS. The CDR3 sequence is CASSGSSGRAAYNEQFF. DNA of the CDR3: TGTGCCAGCAGTGGGTCTAGCGGGAGGGCCGCCTACAATGAGCAGTTCTTC.

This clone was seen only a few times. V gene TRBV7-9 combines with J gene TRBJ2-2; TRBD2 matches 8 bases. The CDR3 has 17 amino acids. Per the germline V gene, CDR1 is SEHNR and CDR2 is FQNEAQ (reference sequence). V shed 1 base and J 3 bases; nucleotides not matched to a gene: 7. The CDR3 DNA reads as TGTGCCAGCAGCTTAGGGCCAGCGGGAGCAGACACCGGGGAGCTGTTTTTT. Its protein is CASSLGPAGADTGELFF.

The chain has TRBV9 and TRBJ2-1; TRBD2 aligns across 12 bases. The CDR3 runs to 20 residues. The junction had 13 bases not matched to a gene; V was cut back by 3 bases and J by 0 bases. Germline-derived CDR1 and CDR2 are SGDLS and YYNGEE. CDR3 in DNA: TGTGCCAGCAGCGCCCATAGGGGACTGACTAGCGGGAGCTCCTACAATGAGCAGTTCTTC. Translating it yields CASSAHRGLTSGSSYNEQFF.

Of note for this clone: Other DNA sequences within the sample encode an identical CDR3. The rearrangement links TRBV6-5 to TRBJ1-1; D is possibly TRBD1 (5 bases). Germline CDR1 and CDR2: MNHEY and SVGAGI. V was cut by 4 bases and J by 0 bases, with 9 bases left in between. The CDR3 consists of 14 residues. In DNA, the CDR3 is TGTGCCAGCAGTTCGGGACTGTTGAACACTGAAGCTTTCTTT. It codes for CASSSGLLNTEAFF.

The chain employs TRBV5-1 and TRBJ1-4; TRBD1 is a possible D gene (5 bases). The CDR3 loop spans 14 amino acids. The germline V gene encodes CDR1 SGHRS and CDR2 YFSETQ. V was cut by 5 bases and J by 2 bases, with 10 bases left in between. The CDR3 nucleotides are TGCGCCAGCAGGGAATGGGGCACTAATGAAAAACTGTTTTTT. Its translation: CASREWGTNEKLFF. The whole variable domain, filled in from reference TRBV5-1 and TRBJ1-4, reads KAGVTQTPRYLIKTRGQQVTLSCSPISGHRSVSWYQQTPGQGLQFLFEYFSETQRNKGNFPGRFSGRQFSNSRSEMNVSTLELGDSALYLCASREWGTNEKLFFGSGTQLSVL.

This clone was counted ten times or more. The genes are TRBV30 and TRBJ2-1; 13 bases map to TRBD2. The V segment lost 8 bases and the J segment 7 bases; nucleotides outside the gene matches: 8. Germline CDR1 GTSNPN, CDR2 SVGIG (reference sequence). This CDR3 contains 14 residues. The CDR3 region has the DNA TGTGCCGGAAGGACTAGCGGGAGCGTTAATGAGCAGTTCTTC. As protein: CAGRTSGSVNEQFF.

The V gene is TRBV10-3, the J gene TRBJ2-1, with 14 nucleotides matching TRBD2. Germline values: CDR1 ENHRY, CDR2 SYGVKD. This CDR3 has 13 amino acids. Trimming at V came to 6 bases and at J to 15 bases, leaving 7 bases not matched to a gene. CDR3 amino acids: CAISLGLAGGWFF. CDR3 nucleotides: TGTGCCATCAGCCTCGGACTAGCGGGAGGTTGGTTCTTC.

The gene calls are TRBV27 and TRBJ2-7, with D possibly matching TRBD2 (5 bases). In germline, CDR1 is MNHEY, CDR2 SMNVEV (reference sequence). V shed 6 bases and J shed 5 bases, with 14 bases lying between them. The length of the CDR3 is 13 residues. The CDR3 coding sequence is TGTGCCAGCAGGGGTCAGTTGGAGGACGAGCAGTACTTC. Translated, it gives CASRGQLEDEQYF.

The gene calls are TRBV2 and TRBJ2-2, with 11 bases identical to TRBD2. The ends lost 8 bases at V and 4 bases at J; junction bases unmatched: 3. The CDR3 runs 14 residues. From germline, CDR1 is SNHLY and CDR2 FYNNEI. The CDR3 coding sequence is TGTGCCAGCGATGGACTAGCGGGCACCGGGGAGCTGTTTTTT. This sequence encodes CASDGLAGTGELFF. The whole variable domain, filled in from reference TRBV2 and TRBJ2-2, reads EPEVTQTPSHQVTQMGQEVILRCVPISNHLYFYWYRQILGQKVEFLVSFYNNEISEKSEIFDDQFSVERPDGSNFTLKIRSTKLEDSAMYFCASDGLAGTGELFFGEGSRLTVL.

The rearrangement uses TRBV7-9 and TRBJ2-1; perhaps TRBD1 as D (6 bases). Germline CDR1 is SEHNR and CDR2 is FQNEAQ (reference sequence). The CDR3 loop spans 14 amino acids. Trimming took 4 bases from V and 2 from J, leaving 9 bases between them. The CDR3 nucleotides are TGTGCCAGCAGCTCGGACAGAACCTACAATGAGCAGTTCTTC. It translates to CASSSDRTYNEQFF.

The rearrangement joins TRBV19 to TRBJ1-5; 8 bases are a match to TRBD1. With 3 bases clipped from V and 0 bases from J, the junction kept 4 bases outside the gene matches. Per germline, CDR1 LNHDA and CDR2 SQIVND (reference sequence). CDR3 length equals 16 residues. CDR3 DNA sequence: TGTGCCAGTAGTATTACGGGACAGGTTAGCAATCAGCCCCAGCATTTT. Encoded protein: CASSITGQVSNQPQHF.

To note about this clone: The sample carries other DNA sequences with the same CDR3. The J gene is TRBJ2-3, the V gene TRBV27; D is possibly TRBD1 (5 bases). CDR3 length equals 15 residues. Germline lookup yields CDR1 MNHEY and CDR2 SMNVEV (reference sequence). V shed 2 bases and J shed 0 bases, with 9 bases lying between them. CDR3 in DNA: TGTGCCAGCAGTTTAAAGGGGCCAAGCACAGATACGCAGTATTTT. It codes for CASSLKGPSTDTQYF.

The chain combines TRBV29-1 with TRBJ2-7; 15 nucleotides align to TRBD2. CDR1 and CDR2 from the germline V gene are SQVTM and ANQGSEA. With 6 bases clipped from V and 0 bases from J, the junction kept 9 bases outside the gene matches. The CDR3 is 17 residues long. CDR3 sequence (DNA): TGCAGCGTCGGACTAGCGGGAGGGGTTCGGATCTCCTACGAGCAGTACTTC. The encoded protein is CSVGLAGGVRISYEQYF.

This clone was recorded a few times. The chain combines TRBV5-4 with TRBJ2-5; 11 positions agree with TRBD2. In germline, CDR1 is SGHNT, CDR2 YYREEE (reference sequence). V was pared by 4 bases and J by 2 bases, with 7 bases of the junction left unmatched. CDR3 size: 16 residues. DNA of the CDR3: TGTGCCAGCAGCACCCACCTAGCGGGAGGTCAAGAGACCCAGTACTTC. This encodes CASSTHLAGGQETQYF.

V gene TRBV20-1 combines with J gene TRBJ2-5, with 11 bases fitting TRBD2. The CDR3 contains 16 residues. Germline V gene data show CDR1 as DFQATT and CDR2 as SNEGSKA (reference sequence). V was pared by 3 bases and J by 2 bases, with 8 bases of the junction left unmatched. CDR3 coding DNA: TGCAGTGCTAGTCGCCCTAGCGGGAGGCTACAAGAGACCCAGTACTTC. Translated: CSASRPSGRLQETQYF.

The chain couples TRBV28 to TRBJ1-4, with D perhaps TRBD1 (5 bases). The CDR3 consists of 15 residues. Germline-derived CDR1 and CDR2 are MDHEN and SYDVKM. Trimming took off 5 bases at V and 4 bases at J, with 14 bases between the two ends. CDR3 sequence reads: CASSPRQLNNEKLFF. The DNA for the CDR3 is TGTGCCAGCAGTCCCCGACAGCTAAATAATGAAAAACTGTTTTTT.

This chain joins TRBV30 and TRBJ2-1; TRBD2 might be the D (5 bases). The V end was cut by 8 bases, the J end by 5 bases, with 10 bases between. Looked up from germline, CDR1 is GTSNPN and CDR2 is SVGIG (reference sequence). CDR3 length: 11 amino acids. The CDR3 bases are TGTGCCGAGGGATTTGACAATGAGCAGTTCTTC. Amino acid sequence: CAEGFDNEQFF.

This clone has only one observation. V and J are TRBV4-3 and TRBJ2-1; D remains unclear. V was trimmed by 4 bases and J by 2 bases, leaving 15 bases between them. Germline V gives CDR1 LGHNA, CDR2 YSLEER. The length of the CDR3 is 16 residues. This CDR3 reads CASSPAPGATYNEQFF. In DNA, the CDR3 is TGCGCCAGCAGCCCCGCACCCGGAGCCACCTACAATGAGCAGTTCTTC.

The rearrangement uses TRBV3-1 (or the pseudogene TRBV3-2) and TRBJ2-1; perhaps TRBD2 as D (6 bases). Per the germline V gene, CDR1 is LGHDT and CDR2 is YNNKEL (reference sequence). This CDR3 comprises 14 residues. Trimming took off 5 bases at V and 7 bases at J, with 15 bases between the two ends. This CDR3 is CASSDRLEENEQFF. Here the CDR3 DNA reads TGTGCCAGCAGCGATAGACTAGAGGAAAATGAGCAGTTCTTC.

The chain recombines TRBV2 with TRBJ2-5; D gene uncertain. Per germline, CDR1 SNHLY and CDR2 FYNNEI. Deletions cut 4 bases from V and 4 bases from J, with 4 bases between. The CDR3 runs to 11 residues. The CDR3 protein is CASSVRETQYF. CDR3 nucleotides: TGTGCCAGCAGTGTCCGAGAGACCCAGTACTTC.

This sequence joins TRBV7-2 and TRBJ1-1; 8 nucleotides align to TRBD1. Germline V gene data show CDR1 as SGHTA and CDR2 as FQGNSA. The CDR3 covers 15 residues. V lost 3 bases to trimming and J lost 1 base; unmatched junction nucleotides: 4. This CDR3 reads CASSFVTGGNTEAFF. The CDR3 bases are TGTGCCAGCAGCTTCGTTACAGGGGGGAACACTGAAGCTTTCTTT.

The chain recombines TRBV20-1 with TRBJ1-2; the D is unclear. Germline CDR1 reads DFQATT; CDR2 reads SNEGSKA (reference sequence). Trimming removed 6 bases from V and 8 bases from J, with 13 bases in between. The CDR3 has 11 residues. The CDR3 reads CSARVAGGYTF. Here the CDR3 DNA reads TGCAGTGCGCGTGTTGCCGGGGGCTACACCTTC.

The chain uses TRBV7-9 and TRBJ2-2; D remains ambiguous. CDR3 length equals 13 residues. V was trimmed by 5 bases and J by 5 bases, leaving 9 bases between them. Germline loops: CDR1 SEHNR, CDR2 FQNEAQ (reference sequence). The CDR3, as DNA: TGTGCCAGCAGCCGCGCCAGGACCGGGGAGCTGTTTTTT. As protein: CASSRARTGELFF.

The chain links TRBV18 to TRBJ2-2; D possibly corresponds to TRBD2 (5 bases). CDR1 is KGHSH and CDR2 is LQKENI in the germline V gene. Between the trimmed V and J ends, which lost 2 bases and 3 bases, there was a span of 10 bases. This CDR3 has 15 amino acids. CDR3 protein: CASSPGIGDTGELFF. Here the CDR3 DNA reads TGTGCCAGCTCACCAGGGATCGGGGACACCGGGGAGCTGTTTTTT.